Each of the 11 T cell receptor beta chains below was sequenced from the same sample in a study of cytomegalovirus exposure and HLA in healthy donors. Clones were read by immunoSEQ multiplex PCR, and TCRdb kept only the in-frame ones, dropping some. Among 120,000 or so clones, about 91% were seen once, and the ten largest hold around 2%. The sequencing input was PBMCs. The receptors come from a man aged 18 to 29 in good health and CMV-seronegative.

The chain is built from TRBV7-7 and TRBJ2-5; D is possibly TRBD2 (6 bases). The CDR3 has 15 residues. CDR1 is SSHAT, CDR2 FNYEAQ, per germline (reference sequence). V was pared by 5 bases and J by 5 bases, with 18 bases between. The CDR3 spells CASSPRAGGRETQYF. The CDR3 DNA is TGTGCCAGCAGCCCCCGCGCCGGGGGACGGGAGACCCAGTACTTC. Full variable domain (outside the CDR3, taken from reference TRBV7-7 and TRBJ2-5): GAGVSQSPRYKVTKRGQDVTLRCDPISSHATLYWYQQALGQGPEFLTYFNYEAQPDKSGLPSDRFSAERPEGSISTLTIQRTEQRDSAMYRCASSPRAGGRETQYFGPGTRLLVL.

V and J are TRBV2 and TRBJ1-4; 10 bases are shared with TRBD1. The V and J ends lost 5 bases and 6 bases, in that order; junction bases with no gene match: 6. Germline V lookup: CDR1 SNHLY, CDR2 FYNNEI. There are 15 residues in the CDR3. The CDR3 DNA is TGTGCCAGCAGTTTTCCCGGGACAGGGGATGAAAAACTGTTTTTT. It codes for CASSFPGTGDEKLFF.

Written as DNA, the CDR3 is TGTGCCAGCAGGCCGGACTTCAGCTCTTACACTGAAGCTTTCTTT. Protein sequence: CASRPDFSSYTEAFF. This chain joins TRBV28 and TRBJ1-1; D call uncertain. There are 15 residues in the CDR3. The germline CDR1 and CDR2 sequences are MDHEN and SYDVKM. Between the trimmed V and J ends, which lost 6 bases and 3 bases, there was a span of 17 bases.

The chain joins TRBV28 to TRBJ1-6; possible D gene TRBD1, 5 bases. The CDR3 is 14 amino acids. V was trimmed by 6 bases and J by 6 bases, leaving 12 bases between them. Per the germline V gene, CDR1 is MDHEN and CDR2 is SYDVKM. The CDR3, as DNA: TGTGCCAGCAGGACCGGACACATTAATTCACCCCTCCACTTT. Its translation is CASRTGHINSPLHF. Supplemented by reference TRBV28 and TRBJ1-6, the full variable domain reads DVKVTQSSRYLVKRTGEKVFLECVQDMDHENMFWYRQDPGLGLRLIYFSYDVKMKEKGDIPEGYSVSREKKERFSLILESASTNQTSMYLCASRTGHINSPLHFGNGTRLTVT.

This clone was seen only once. The genes are TRBV6-5 and TRBJ2-7; 9 positions agree with TRBD2. Germline CDR1 and CDR2: MNHEY and SVGAGI. J lost 2 bases, V lost 5 bases, and 7 bases had no gene match. CDR3 length: 15 residues. CDR3 protein: CASSLLAGRTYEQYF. The DNA of the CDR3 is TGTGCCAGCAGTCTCCTAGCGGGACGAACCTACGAGCAGTACTTC.

The chain is built from TRBV27 and TRBJ2-7, with D perhaps TRBD1 (6 bases). Trimming cost V 5 bases and J 2 bases, with 16 bases left between them. CDR3 length equals 15 residues. Germline V gene sequence: CDR1 MNHEY, CDR2 SMNVEV (reference sequence). CDR3 nucleotide sequence: TGTGCCAGCAGTACCCGACAGGAGCGAACCTACGAGCAGTACTTC. It encodes CASSTRQERTYEQYF.

The CDR3 sequence is CASSGTDRGGGNTIYF. The DNA for the CDR3 is TGTGCCAGCAGCGGCACGGACAGAGGGGGAGGAAACACCATATATTTT. The chain employs TRBV28 and TRBJ1-3, with D possibly being TRBD1 (6 bases). V was trimmed by 6 bases and J by 4 bases, leaving 19 bases between them. CDR3 size: 16 residues. The germline CDR1 and CDR2 sequences are MDHEN and SYDVKM.

This chain joins TRBV5-1 and TRBJ2-2; a weak D match, TRBD2 (6 bases). The CDR3 contains 16 residues. V was clipped by 0 bases and J by 5 bases, with 14 bases between them. From germline, CDR1 is SGHRS and CDR2 YFSETQ. CDR3 DNA: TGCGCCAGCAGCTTGGGGGACGGTGGAGGGACCGGGGAGCTGTTTTTT. The encoded protein is CASSLGDGGGTGELFF.

The chain carries TRBV14 and TRBJ2-7, with TRBD2 matching 7 bases. Trimming cost V 1 base and J 6 bases; bases outside gene matches: 6. The CDR3 has 14 residues. CDR1 and CDR2 from the germline V gene are SGHDN and FVKESK. Here the CDR3 DNA reads TGTGCCAGCAGCCAAGGAGTTTGGGGGGGCGAGCAGTACTTC. Encoded protein: CASSQGVWGGEQYF.

CDR3 sequence (DNA): TGTGCCAGTAATACAGGGGGCGCTGGGGCCAACGTCCTGACTTTC. It translates to CASNTGGAGANVLTF. The rearrangement joins TRBV28 to TRBJ2-6; 9 nucleotides agree with TRBD1. The germline V gene has CDR1 MDHEN and CDR2 SYDVKM. CDR3 length: 15 residues. V lost 9 bases, J lost 2 bases, and 5 bases stayed unmatched.

This clone showed up just a few times. The chain couples TRBV5-1 to TRBJ2-7; 9 bases align to TRBD1. There are 13 residues in the CDR3. The trim removed 5 bases at V and 7 bases at J, leaving 7 bases unmatched. Germline V gene data show CDR1 as SGHRS and CDR2 as YFSETQ. The CDR3 here is CASRHDRGGEQYF. The CDR3 bases are TGCGCCAGCAGGCACGACAGGGGGGGAGAGCAGTACTTC.